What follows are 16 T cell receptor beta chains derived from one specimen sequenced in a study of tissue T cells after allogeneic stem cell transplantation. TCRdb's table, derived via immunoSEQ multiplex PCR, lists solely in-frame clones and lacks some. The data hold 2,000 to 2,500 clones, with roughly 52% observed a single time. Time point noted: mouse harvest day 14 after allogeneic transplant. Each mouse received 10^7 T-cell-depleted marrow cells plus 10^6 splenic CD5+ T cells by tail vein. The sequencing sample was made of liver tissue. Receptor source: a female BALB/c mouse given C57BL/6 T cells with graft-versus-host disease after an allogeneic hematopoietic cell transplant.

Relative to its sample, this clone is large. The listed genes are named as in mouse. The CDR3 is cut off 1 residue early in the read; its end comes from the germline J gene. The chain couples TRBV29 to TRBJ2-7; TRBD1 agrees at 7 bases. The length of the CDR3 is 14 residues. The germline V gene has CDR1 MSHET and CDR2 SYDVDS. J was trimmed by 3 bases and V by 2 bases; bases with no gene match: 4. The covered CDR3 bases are TGTGCTAGCAGTTTAGGGGCAGGGGGCTATGAACAGTAC. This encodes CASSLGAGGYEQY. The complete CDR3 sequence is CASSLGAGGYEQYF.

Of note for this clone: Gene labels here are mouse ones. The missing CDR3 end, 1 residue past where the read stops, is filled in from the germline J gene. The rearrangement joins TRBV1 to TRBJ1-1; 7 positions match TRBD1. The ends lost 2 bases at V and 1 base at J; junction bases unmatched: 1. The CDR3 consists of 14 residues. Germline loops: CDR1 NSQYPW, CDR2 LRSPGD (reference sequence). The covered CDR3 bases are TGCACCTGCAGTGCACGGGACAGAAACACAGAAGTCTTC. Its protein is CTCSARDRNTEVF. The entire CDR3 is CTCSARDRNTEVFF.

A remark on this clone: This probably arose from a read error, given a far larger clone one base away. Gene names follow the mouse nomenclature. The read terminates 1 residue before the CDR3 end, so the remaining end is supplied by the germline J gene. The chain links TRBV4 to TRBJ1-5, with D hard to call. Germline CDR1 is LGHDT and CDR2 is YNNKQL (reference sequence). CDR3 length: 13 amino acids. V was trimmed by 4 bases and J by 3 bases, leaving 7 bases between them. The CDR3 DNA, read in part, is TGTGCCAGCAGCTCAACAGCCAACCAGGCTCCGCTT. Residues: CASSSTANQAPL. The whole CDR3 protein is CASSSTANQAPLF.

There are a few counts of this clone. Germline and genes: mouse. The CDR3: CASSQEGQGYAEQFF. Partial CDR3 DNA: TGTGCCAGCAGCCAAGAGGGACAGGGGTATGCTGAGCAGTTC. The chain has TRBV5 and TRBJ2-1, with 10 bases that match TRBD1. The CDR3 goes on 1 residue after the read ends, and that part is filled in from the germline J gene. Germline assignment: CDR1 LGHNA and CDR2 YNLKQL (reference sequence). CDR3 length equals 15 residues. After removal of 0 bases from V and 4 bases from J, the junction contained 0 bases not matched to a gene.

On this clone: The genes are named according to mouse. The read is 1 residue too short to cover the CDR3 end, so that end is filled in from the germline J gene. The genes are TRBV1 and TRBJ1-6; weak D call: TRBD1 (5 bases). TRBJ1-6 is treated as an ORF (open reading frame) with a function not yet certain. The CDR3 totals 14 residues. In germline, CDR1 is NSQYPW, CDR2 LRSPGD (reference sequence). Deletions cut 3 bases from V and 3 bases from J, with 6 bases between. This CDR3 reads CTCSAGLYNSPLYF. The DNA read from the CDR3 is TGCACCTGCAGTGCGGGGCTCTATAATTCGCCCCTCTAC.

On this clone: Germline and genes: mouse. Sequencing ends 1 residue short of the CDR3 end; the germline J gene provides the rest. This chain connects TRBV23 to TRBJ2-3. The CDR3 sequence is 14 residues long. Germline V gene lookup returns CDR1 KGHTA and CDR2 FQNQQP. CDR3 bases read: TGCTCCAGCAGTCAGCGGCCGGGAGCAGAAACGCTGTAT. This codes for CSSSQRPGAETLY. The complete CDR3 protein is CSSSQRPGAETLYF.

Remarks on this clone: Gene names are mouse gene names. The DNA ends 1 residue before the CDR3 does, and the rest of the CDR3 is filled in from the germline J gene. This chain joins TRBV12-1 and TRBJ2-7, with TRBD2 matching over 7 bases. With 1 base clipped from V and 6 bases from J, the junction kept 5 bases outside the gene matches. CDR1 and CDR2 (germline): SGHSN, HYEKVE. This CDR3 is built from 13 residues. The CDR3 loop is CASSLFTGVEQYF. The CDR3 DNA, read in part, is TGTGCCAGCTCTCTTTTTACTGGGGTTGAACAGTAC. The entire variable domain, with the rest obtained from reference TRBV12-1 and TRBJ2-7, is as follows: DSGVVQSPRHIIKEKGGRSVLTCIPISGHSNVVWYQQTLGKELKFLIQHYEKVERDKGFLPSRFSVQQFDDYHSEMNMSALELEDSAMYFCASSLFTGVEQYFGPGTRLTVL.

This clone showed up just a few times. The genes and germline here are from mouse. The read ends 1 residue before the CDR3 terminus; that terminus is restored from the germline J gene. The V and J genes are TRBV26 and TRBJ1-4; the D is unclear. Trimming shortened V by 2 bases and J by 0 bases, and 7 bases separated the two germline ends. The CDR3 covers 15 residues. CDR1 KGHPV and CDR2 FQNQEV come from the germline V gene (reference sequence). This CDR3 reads CASSLGAVSNERLFF. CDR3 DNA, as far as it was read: TGTGCCAGCAGTCTGGGTGCGGTTTCCAACGAAAGATTATTT.

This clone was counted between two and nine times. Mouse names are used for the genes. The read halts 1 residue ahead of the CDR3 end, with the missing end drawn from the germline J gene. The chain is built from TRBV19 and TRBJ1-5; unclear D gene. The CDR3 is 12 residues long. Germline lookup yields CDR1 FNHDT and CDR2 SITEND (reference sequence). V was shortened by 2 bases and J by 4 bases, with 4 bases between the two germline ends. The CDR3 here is CASSIGNQAPLF. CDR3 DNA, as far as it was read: TGTGCCAGCAGTATTGGGAACCAGGCTCCGCTT.

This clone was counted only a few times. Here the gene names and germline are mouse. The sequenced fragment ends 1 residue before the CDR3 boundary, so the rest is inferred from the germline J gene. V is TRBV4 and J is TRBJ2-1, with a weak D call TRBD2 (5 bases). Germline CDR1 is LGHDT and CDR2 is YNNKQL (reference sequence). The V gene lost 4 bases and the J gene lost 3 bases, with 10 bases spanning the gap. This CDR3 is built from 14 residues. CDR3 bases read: TGTGCCAGCAGCTTTGGGGTCTTCTATGCTGAGCAGTTC. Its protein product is CASSFGVFYAEQF. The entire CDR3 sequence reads CASSFGVFYAEQFF.

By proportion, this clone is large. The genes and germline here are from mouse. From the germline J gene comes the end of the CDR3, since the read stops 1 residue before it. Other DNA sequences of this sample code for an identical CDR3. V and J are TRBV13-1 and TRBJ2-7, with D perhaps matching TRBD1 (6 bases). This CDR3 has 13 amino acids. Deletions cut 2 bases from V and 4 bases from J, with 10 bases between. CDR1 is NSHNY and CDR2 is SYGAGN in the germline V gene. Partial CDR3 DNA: TGTGCCAGCAGTGAGGGACAAGTATATGAACAGTAC. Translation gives CASSEGQVYEQY. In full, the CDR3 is CASSEGQVYEQYF.

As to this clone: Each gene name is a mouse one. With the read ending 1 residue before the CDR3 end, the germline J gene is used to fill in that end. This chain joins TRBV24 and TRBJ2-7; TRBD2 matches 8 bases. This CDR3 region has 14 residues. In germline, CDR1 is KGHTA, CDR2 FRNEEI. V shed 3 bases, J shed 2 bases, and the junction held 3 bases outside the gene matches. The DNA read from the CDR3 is TGTGCCAGCAGTCTCTGGGGGGAACCCTATGAACAGTAC. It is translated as CASSLWGEPYEQY. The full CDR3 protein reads CASSLWGEPYEQYF.

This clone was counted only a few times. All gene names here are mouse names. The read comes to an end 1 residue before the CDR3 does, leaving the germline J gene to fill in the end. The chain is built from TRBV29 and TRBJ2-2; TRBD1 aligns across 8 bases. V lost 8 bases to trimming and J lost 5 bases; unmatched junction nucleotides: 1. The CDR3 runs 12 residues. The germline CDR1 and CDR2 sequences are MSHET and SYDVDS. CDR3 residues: CASGQGTGQLYF. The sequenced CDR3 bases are TGTGCTAGCGGACAGGGAACCGGGCAGCTCTAC.

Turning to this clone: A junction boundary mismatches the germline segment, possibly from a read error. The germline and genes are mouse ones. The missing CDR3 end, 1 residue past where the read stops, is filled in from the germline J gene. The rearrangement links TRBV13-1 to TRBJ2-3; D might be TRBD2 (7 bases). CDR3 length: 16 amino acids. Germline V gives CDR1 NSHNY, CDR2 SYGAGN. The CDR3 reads CARSDRGAPRAETLYF. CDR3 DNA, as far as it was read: TGTGCCCGCAGTGACCGGGGGGCCCCTCGTGCAGAAACGCTGTAT.

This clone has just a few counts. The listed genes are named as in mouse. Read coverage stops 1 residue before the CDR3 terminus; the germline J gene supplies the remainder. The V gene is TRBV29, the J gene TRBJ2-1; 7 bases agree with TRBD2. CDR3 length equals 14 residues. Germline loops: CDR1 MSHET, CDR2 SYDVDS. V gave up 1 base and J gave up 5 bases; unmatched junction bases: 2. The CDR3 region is CASSLFWGDAEQFF. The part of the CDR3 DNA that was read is TGTGCTAGCAGTTTATTTTGGGGGGATGCTGAGCAGTTC.

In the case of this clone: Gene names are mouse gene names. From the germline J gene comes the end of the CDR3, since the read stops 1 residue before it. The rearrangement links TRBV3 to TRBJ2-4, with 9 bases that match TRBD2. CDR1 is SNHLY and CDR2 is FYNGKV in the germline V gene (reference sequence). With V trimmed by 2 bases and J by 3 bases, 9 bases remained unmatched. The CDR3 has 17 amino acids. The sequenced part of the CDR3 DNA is TGTGCCAGCAGCTTAAGTTGGGGGGGCGCGGGACAAAACACCTTGTAC. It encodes CASSLSWGGAGQNTLY. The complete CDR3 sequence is CASSLSWGGAGQNTLYF.